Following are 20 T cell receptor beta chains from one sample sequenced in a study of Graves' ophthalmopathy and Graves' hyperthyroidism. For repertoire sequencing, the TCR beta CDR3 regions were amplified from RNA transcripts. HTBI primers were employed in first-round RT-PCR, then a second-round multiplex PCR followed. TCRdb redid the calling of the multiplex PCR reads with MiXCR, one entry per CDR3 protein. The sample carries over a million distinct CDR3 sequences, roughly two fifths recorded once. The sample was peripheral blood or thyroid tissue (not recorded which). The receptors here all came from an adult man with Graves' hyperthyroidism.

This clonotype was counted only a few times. CDR3 loop: CSVEGGSLNEKLFF. The CDR3 DNA follows: TGCAGCGTTGAAGGAGGGAGTCTTAATGAAAAACTGTTTTTT. The chain joins TRBV20-1 to TRBJ1-4; D uncertain. This CDR3 has 14 residues. Looked up from germline, CDR1 is DFQATT and CDR2 is SNEGSKA (reference sequence).

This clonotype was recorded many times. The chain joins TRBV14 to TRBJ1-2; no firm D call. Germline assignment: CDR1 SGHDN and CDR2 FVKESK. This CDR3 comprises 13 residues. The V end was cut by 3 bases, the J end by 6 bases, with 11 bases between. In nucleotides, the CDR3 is TGTGCCAGCAGCCATACAAGGACCCATGGCTACACCTTC. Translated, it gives CASSHTRTHGYTF.

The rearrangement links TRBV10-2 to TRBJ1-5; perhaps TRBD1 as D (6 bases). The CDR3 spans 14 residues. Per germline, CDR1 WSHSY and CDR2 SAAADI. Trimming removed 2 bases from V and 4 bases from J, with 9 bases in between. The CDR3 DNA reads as TGCGCCAGCAGTGAGCCGGACAGAAATCAGCCCCAGCATTTT. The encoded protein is CASSEPDRNQPQHF.

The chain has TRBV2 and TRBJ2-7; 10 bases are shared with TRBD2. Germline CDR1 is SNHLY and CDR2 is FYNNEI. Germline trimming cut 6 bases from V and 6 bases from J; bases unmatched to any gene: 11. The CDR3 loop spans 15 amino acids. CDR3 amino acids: CASSPGGLAGVEQYF. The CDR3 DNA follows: TGTGCCAGCAGCCCGGGTGGCCTAGCGGGAGTCGAGCAGTACTTC. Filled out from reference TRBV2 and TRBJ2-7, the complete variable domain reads EPEVTQTPSHQVTQMGQEVILRCVPISNHLYFYWYRQILGQKVEFLVSFYNNEISEKSEIFDDQFSVERPDGSNFTLKIRSTKLEDSAMYFCASSPGGLAGVEQYFGPGTRLTVT.

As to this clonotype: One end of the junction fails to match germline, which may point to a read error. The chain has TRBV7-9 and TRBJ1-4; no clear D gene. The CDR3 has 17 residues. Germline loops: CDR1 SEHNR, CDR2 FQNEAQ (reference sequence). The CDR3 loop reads CASSIPLNLVANGKLFF. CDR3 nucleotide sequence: TGTGCCAGCAGCATCCCTCTAAATCTAGTGGCTAATGGAAAACTGTTTTTT.

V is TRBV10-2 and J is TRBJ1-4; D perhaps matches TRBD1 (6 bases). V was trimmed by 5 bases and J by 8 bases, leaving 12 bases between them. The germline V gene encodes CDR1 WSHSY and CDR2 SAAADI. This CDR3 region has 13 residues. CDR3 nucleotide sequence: TGCGCCAGCAGTAACAGGGTTGGGGAAAAACTGTTTTTT. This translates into CASSNRVGEKLFF.

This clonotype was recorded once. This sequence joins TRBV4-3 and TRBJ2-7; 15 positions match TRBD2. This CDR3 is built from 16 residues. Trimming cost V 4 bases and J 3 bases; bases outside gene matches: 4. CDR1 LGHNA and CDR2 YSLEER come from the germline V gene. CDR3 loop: CASSRGLAGGNYEQYF. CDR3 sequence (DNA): TGCGCCAGCAGCCGAGGACTAGCGGGAGGGAACTACGAGCAGTACTTC.

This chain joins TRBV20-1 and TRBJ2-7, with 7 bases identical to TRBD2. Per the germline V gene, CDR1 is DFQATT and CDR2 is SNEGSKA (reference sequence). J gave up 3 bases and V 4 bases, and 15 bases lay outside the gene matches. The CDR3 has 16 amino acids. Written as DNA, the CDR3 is TGCAGTGCTACCCCCGGGTGGGGCGGGAGTTTCTACGAGCAGTACTTC. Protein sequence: CSATPGWGGSFYEQYF.

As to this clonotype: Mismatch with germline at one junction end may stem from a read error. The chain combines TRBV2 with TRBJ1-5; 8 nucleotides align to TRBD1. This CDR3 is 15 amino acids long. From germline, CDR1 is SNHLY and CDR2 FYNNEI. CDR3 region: CACSAPVTGGQPQHF. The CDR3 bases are TGTGCCTGCAGTGCCCCGGTCACAGGGGGTCAGCCCCAGCATTTT. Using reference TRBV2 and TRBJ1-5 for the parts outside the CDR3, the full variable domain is EPEVTQTPSHQVTQMGQEVILRCVPISNHLYFYWYRQILGQKVEFLVSFYNNEISEKSEIFDDQFSVERPDGSNFTLKIRSTKLEDSAMYFCACSAPVTGGQPQHFGDGTRLSIL.

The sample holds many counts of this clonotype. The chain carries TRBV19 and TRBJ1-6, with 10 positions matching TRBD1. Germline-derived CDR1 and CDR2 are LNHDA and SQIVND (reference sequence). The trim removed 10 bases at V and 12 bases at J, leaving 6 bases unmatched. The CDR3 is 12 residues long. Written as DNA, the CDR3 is TGTGCCACCGCGGGACAGGGGCGACCCCTCCACTTT. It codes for CATAGQGRPLHF.

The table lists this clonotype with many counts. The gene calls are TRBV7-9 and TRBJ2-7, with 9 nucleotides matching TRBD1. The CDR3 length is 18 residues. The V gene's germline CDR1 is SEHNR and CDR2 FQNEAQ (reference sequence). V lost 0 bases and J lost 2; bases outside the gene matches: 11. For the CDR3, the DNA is TGTGCCAGCAGCTTAGCTACCCCAGAACGGGACAGGGCCTACGAGCAGTACTTC. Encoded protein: CASSLATPERDRAYEQYF.

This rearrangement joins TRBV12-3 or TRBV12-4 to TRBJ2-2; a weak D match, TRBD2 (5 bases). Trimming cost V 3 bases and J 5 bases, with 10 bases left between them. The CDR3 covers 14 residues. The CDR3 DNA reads TGTGCCAGCAGTTTTGAGCGGTCAACCGGGGAGCTGTTTTTT. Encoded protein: CASSFERSTGELFF.

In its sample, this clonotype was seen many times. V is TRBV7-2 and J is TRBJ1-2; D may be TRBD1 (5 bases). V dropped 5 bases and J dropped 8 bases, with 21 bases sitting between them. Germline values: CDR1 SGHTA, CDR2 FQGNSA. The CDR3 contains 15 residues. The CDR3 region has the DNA TGTGCCAGCAGCCAACGAACCGAGGGGATGAAAGGCTACACCTTC. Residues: CASSQRTEGMKGYTF.

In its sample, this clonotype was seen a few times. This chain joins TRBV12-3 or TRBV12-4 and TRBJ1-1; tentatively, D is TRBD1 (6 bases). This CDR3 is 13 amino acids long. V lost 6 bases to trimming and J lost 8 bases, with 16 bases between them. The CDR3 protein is CASRNLQGTEAFF. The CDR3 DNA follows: TGTGCCAGCAGAAACCTACAGGGCACCGAAGCTTTCTTT.

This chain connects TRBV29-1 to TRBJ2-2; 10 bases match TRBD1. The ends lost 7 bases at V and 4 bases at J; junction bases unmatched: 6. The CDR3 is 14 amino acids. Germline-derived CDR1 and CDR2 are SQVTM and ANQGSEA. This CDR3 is CSAEDRGITGELFF. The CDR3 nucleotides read TGCAGCGCCGAGGACAGGGGGATCACCGGGGAGCTGTTTTTT.

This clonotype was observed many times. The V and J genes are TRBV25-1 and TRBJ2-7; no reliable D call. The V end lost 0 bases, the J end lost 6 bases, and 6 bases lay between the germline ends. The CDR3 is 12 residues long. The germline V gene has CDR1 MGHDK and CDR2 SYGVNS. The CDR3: CASSEYNAEQYF. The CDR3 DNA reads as TGTGCCAGCAGTGAATATAACGCCGAGCAGTACTTC.

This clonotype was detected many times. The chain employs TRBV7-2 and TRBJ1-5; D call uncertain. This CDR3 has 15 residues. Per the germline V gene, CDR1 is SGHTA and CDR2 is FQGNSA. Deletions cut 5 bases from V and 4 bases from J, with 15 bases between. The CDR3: CASSAYGPRNQPQHF. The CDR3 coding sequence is TGTGCCAGCAGCGCCTATGGCCCCAGGAATCAGCCCCAGCATTTT. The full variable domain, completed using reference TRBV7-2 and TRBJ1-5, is GAGVSQSPSNKVTEKGKDVELRCDPISGHTALYWYRQSLGQGLEFLIYFQGNSAPDKSGLPSDRFSAERTGGSVSTLTIQRTQQEDSAVYLCASSAYGPRNQPQHFGDGTRLSIL.

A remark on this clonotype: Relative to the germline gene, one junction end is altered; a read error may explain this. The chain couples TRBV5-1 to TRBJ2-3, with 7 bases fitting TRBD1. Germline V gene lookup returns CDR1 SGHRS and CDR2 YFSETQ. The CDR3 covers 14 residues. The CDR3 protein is CASSFDRGTDTQYF. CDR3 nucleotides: TGTGCCAGCAGCTTTGACAGGGGCACAGATACGCAGTATTTT.

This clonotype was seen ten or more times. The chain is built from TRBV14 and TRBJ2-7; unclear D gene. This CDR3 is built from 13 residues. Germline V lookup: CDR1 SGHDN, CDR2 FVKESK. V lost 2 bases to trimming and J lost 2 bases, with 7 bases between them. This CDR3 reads CASSQIFAYEQYF. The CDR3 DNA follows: TGTGCCAGCAGCCAAATTTTCGCCTACGAGCAGTACTTC.

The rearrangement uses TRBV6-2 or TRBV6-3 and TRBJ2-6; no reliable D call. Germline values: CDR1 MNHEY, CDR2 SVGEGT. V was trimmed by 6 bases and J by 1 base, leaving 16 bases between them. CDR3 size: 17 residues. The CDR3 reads CASRRRELPSGANVLTF. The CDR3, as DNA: TGTGCCAGCAGGCGCCGAGAGCTACCTTCTGGGGCCAACGTCCTGACTTTC.